A selection of T cell receptor beta chains follows, all from one sample in a study of blood T cells in healthy people across ages. A single record per CDR3 protein comes from TCRdb applying MiXCR to the 5' RACE reads. Of just over 800,000 distinct CDR3 sequences listed, 62% were seen once; the top ten hold 25% to 35%. Sample: blood. Receptor source: a man aged 25 to 45 in good health. Both conserved end residues are trimmed from each CDR3. Each record gives: CDR3 protein, J gene, V gene, D gene. The D gene is left open where the match is weak.

cdr3_aa: ASRSDRGSTDTQY
j_call: TRBJ2-3
v_call: TRBV6-5
d_call: TRBD1

cdr3_aa: ASSSRLAGSTDTQY
j_call: TRBJ2-3
v_call: TRBV6-2/TRBV6-3
d_call: .

cdr3_aa: ASSLRGPLDTQY
j_call: TRBJ2-3
v_call: TRBV5-1
d_call: .

cdr3_aa: TSSPQGTVPYEQY
j_call: TRBJ2-7
v_call: TRBV7-3
d_call: TRBD1

cdr3_aa: ASSSTTSGGLSSYNEQF
j_call: TRBJ2-1
v_call: TRBV6-5
d_call: TRBD2

cdr3_aa: ASSYSRVSGEQY
j_call: TRBJ2-7
v_call: TRBV6-2/TRBV6-3
d_call: .

cdr3_aa: ASRRGQGTYGYT
j_call: TRBJ1-2
v_call: TRBV12-3/TRBV12-4
d_call: TRBD1

cdr3_aa: ASGGVNEKLF
j_call: TRBJ1-4
v_call: TRBV7-6
d_call: .

cdr3_aa: ASSTRSSGANVLT
j_call: TRBJ2-6
v_call: TRBV7-9
d_call: .

cdr3_aa: ASSPRTSGGAGNEQF
j_call: TRBJ2-1
v_call: TRBV7-2
d_call: TRBD2

cdr3_aa: ASRDRTGANQPQH
j_call: TRBJ1-5
v_call: TRBV6-1
d_call: TRBD1

cdr3_aa: ASRPGPPNNEQF
j_call: TRBJ2-1
v_call: TRBV27
d_call: .

cdr3_aa: ASRPTSGGTYTQY
j_call: TRBJ2-3
v_call: TRBV12-3/TRBV12-4
d_call: TRBD2

cdr3_aa: SARSQGYEQY
j_call: .
v_call: TRBV20-1
d_call: .

cdr3_aa: ASSLEDLGFSNQPQH
j_call: TRBJ1-5
v_call: TRBV7-2
d_call: .

cdr3_aa: ANSYTSRGIQETQY
j_call: TRBJ2-5
v_call: TRBV5-1
d_call: TRBD1

cdr3_aa: ASSHRGQGISPDTQY
j_call: TRBJ2-3
v_call: TRBV4-2
d_call: TRBD1

cdr3_aa: ASSGYARGLYGYT
j_call: TRBJ1-2
v_call: TRBV6-2/TRBV6-3
d_call: TRBD1

cdr3_aa: ASSQGGIRIPGKLF
j_call: TRBJ1-4
v_call: TRBV4-3
d_call: .

cdr3_aa: SATRLGGGNYEQY
j_call: TRBJ2-7
v_call: TRBV20-1
d_call: TRBD2

cdr3_aa: ASRSGTGSVNEQF
j_call: TRBJ2-1
v_call: TRBV7-2
d_call: TRBD1

cdr3_aa: ASSLGGGGYEQF
j_call: TRBJ2-1
v_call: TRBV12-3/TRBV12-4
d_call: .

cdr3_aa: ASMEGTAPGGEQF
j_call: TRBJ2-1
v_call: TRBV7-2
d_call: .

cdr3_aa: SAPNQVLATDEKLF
j_call: TRBJ1-4
v_call: TRBV20-1
d_call: .

cdr3_aa: ASSQDLDPGGYT
j_call: TRBJ1-2
v_call: TRBV4-1
d_call: .

cdr3_aa: ASSLWDIAYEQY
j_call: TRBJ2-7
v_call: TRBV5-1
d_call: .

cdr3_aa: ASRKGGSSYEQY
j_call: TRBJ2-7
v_call: TRBV13
d_call: .

cdr3_aa: ASSLFFWETLH
j_call: TRBJ1-6
v_call: TRBV27
d_call: .

cdr3_aa: ASSEQEYTGELF
j_call: TRBJ2-2
v_call: TRBV6-4
d_call: .

cdr3_aa: ASSHRGRNYGYT
j_call: TRBJ1-2
v_call: TRBV4-3
d_call: TRBD1

cdr3_aa: ASSSGTVGRAKNIQY
j_call: TRBJ2-4
v_call: TRBV7-9
d_call: TRBD1

cdr3_aa: ASSQEAGGPYNEQF
j_call: TRBJ2-1
v_call: TRBV3-1
d_call: TRBD2

cdr3_aa: ASSPRSGQQETQY
j_call: TRBJ2-5
v_call: TRBV9
d_call: TRBD1

cdr3_aa: ASSLGTGGYT
j_call: TRBJ1-2
v_call: TRBV7-2
d_call: TRBD1

cdr3_aa: ASSLEGRLGNTEAF
j_call: TRBJ1-1
v_call: TRBV5-1
d_call: .

cdr3_aa: ASSQESSGVYEQY
j_call: TRBJ2-7
v_call: TRBV4-2
d_call: TRBD2

cdr3_aa: ASSFFDRVYEQY
j_call: TRBJ2-7
v_call: TRBV12-3/TRBV12-4
d_call: TRBD1

cdr3_aa: ASSTSGGPSYYNEQF
j_call: TRBJ2-1
v_call: TRBV6-2/TRBV6-3
d_call: TRBD2

cdr3_aa: ASRRRDYLNTGELF
j_call: TRBJ2-2
v_call: TRBV27
d_call: TRBD2

cdr3_aa: ASGRGSLENIQY
j_call: TRBJ2-4
v_call: TRBV6-5
d_call: .

cdr3_aa: AISGAGRTSSYNEQF
j_call: TRBJ2-1
v_call: TRBV10-3
d_call: .

cdr3_aa: ASSAGVYNEQF
j_call: TRBJ2-1
v_call: TRBV9
d_call: .

cdr3_aa: ASSPPEATNTGELF
j_call: TRBJ2-2
v_call: TRBV18
d_call: .

cdr3_aa: ASSEGTAYGYT
j_call: TRBJ1-2
v_call: TRBV2
d_call: .

cdr3_aa: ASSRLQGVNTEAF
j_call: TRBJ1-1
v_call: TRBV7-9
d_call: .

cdr3_aa: ASSYSGRGSSPLH
j_call: TRBJ1-6
v_call: TRBV6-6
d_call: .

cdr3_aa: ASSSPSPSGANVLT
j_call: TRBJ2-6
v_call: TRBV7-8
d_call: .

cdr3_aa: ASSLDWSSYNEQY
j_call: .
v_call: TRBV7-2
d_call: .

cdr3_aa: ASSLIAGGYNEQF
j_call: TRBJ2-1
v_call: TRBV5-1
d_call: .

cdr3_aa: ASSGGLHNEQF
j_call: TRBJ2-1
v_call: TRBV5-1
d_call: .

cdr3_aa: ASRVGIEAGELF
j_call: TRBJ2-2
v_call: TRBV4-1
d_call: .

cdr3_aa: ASSRSLDTQY
j_call: TRBJ2-3
v_call: TRBV12-3/TRBV12-4
d_call: .

cdr3_aa: ASSQDIGQVFSYEQY
j_call: .
v_call: TRBV4-2
d_call: .

cdr3_aa: ASSEGGVSYEQY
j_call: TRBJ2-7
v_call: TRBV7-8
d_call: .

cdr3_aa: ASSQPREIAGPYNEQF
j_call: TRBJ2-1
v_call: TRBV7-6
d_call: TRBD2

cdr3_aa: ASSYSGEQGSRALF
j_call: TRBJ2-1
v_call: TRBV6-5
d_call: .

cdr3_aa: ASSEFVLTAQETQY
j_call: TRBJ2-5
v_call: TRBV28
d_call: .

cdr3_aa: AISGTGTGTGMDGYT
j_call: TRBJ1-2
v_call: TRBV10-3
d_call: TRBD1